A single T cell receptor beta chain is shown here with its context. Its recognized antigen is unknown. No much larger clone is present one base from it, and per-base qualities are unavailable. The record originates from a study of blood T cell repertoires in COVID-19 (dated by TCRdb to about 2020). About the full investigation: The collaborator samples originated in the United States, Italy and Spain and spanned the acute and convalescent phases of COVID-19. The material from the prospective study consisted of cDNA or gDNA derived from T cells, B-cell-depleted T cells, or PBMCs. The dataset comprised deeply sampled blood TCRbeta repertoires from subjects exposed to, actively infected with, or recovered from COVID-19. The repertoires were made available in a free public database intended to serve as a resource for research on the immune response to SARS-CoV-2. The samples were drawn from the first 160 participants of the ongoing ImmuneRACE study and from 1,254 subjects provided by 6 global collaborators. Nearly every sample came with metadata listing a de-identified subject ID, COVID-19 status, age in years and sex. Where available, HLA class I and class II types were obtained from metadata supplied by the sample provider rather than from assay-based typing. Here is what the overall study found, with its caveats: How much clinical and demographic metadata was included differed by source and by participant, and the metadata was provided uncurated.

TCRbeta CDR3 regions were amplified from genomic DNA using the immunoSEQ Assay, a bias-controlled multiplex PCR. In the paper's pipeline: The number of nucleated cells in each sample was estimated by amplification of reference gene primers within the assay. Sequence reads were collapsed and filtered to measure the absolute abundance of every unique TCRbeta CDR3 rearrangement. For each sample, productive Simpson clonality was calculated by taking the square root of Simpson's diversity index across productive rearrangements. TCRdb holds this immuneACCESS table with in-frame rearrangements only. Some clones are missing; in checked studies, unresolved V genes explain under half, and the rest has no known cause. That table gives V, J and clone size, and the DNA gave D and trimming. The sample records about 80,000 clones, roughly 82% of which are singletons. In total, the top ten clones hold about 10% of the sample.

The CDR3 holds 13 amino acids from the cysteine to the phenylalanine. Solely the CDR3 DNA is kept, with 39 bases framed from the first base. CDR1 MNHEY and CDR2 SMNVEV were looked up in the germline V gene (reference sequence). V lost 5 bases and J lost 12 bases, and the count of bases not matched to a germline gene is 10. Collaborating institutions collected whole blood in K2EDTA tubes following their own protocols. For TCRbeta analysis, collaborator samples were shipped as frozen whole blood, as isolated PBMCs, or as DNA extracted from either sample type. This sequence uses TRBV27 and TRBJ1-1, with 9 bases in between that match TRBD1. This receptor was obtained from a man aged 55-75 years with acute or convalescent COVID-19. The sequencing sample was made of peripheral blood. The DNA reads TGTGCCAGCAGTCCCGGGACAGGGAGTAAGACTTTCTTT. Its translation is CASSPGTGSKTFF.